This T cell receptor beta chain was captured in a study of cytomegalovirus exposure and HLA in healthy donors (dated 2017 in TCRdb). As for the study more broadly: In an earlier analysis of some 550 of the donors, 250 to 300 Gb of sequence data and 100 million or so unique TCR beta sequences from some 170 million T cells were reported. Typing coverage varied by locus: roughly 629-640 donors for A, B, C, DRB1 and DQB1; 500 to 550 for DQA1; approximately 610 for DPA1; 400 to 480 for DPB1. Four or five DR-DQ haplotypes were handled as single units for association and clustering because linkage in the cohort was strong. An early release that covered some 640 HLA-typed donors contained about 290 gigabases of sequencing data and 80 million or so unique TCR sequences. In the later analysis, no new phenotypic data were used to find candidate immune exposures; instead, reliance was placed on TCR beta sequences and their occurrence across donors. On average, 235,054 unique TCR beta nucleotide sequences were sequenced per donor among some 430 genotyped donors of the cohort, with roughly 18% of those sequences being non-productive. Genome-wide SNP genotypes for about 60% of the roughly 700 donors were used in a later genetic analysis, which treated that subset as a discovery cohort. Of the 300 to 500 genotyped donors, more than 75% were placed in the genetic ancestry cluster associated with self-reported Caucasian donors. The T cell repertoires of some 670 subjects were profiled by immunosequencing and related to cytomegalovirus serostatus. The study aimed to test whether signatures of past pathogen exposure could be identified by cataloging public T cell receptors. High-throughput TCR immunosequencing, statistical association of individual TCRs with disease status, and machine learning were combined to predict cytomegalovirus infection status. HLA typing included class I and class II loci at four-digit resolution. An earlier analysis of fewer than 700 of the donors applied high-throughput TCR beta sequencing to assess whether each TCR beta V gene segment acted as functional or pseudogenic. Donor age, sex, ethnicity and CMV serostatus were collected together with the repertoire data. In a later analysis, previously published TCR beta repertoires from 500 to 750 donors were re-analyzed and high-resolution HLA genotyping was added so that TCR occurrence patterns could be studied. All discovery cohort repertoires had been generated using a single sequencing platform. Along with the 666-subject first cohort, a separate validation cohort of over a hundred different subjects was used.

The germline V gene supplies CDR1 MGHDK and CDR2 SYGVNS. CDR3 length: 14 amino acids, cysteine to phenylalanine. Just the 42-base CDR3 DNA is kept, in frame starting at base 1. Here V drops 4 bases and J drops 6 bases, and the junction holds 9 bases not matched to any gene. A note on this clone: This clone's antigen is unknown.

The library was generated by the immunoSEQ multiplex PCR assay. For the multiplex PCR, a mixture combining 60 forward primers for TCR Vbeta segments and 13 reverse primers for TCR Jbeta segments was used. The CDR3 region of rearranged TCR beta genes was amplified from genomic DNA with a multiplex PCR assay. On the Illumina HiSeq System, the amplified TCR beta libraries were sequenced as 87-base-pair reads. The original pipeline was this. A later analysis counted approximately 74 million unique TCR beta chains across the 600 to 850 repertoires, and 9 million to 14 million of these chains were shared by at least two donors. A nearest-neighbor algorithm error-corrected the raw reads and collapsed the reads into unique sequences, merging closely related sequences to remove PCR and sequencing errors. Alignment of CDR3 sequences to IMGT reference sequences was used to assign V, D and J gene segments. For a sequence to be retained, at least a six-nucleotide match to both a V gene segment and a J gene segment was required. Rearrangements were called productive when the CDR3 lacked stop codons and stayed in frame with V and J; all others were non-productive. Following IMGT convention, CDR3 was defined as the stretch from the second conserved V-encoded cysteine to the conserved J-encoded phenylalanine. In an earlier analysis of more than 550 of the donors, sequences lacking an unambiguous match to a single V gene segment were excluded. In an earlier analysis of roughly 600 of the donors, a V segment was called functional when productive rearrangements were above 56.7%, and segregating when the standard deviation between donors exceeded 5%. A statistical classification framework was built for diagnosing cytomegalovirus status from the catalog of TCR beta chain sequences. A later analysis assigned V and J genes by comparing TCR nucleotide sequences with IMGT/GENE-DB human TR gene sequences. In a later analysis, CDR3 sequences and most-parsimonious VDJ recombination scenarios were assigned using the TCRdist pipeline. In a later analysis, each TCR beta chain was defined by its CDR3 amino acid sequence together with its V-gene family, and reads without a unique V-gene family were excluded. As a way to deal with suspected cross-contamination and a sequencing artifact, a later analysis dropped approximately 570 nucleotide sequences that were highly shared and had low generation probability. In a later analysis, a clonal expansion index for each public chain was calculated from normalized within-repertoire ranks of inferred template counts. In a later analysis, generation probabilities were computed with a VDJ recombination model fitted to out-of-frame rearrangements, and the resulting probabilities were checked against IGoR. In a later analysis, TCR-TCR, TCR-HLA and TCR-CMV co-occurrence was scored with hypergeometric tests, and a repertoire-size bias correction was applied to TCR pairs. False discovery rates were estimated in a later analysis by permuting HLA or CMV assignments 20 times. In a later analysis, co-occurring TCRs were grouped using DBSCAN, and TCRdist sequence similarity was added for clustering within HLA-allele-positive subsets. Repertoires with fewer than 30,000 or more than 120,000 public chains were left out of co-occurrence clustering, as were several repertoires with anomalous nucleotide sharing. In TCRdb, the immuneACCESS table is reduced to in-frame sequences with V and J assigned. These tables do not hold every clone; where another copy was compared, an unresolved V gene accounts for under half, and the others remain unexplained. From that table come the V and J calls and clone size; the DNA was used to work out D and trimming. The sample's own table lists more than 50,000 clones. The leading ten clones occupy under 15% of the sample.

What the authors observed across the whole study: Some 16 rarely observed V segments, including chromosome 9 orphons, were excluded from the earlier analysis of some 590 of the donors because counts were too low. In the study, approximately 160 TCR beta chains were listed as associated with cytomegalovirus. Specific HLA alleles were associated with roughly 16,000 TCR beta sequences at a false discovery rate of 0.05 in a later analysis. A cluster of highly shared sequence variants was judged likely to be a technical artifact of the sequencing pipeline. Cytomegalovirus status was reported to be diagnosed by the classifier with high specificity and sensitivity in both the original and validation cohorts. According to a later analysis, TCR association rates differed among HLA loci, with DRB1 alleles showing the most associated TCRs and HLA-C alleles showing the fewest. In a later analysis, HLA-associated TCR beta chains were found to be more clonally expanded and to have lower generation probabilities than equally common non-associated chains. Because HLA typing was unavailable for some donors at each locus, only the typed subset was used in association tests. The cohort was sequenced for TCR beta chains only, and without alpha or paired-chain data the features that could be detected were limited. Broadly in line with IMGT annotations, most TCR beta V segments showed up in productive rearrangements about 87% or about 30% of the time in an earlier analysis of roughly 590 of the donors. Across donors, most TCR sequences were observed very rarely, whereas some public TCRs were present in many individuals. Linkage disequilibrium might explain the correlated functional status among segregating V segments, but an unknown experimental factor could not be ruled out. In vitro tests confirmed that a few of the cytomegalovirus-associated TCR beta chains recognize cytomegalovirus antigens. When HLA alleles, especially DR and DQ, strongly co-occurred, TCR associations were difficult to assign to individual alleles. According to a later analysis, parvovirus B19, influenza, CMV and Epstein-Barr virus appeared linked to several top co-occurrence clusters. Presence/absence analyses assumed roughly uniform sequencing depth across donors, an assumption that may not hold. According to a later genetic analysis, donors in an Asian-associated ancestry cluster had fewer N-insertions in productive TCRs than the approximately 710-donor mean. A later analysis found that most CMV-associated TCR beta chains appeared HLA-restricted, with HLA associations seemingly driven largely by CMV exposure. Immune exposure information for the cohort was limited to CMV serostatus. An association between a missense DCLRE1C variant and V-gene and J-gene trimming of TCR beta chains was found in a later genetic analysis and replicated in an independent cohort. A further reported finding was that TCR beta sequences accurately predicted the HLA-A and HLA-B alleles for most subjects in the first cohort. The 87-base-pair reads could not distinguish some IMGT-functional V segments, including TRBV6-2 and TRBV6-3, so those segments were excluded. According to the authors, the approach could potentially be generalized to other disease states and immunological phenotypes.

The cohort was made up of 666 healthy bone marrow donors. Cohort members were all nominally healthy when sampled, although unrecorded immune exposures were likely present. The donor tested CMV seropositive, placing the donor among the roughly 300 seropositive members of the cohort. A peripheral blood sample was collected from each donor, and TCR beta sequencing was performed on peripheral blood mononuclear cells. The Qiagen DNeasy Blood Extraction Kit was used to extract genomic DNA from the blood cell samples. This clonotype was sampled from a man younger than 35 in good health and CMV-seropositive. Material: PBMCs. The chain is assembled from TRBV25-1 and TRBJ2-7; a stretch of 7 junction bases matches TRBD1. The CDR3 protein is CASSVTGQRTEQYF. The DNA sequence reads TGTGCCAGCAGTGTAACGGGACAGAGGACCGAGCAGTACTTC.